These 15 T cell receptor beta chains came from one sample sequenced in a study of blood T cell repertoires in COVID-19. The protocol was immunoSEQ multiplex PCR, while the TCRdb copy is restricted to in-frame clones and leaves out a portion. The table includes over 450,000 clones, 85% to 90% detected once. The sample was peripheral blood. These receptors all stem from a woman aged 45-59 years with COVID-19, enrolled during active disease.

The V and J genes are TRBV11-2 and TRBJ2-5; TRBD2 agrees at 11 bases. The germline CDR1 and CDR2 sequences are SGHAT and FQNNGV. V was clipped by 4 bases and J by 4 bases; unmatched bases: 8. The CDR3 is 16 amino acids. CDR3 in DNA: TGTGCCAGCAGCTCCAGACTAGCGGGGTCCGGAGAGACCCAGTACTTC. This sequence encodes CASSSRLAGSGETQYF. Complete variable domain (other parts from reference TRBV11-2 and TRBJ2-5): EAGVAQSPRYKIIEKRQSVAFWCNPISGHATLYWYQQILGQGPKLLIQFQNNGVVDDSQLPKDRFSAERLKGVDSTLKIQPAKLEDSAVYLCASSSRLAGSGETQYFGPGTRLLVL.

The J gene is TRBJ1-1, the V gene TRBV5-6; unclear D gene. Germline assignment: CDR1 SGHDT and CDR2 YYEEEE. CDR3 length equals 15 residues. Trimming stripped 0 bases from V and 0 bases from J, with 9 bases between. CDR3 sequence reads: CASSLVPGMNTEAFF. CDR3 sequence (DNA): TGTGCCAGCAGCTTGGTGCCGGGGATGAACACTGAAGCTTTCTTT.

The rearrangement links TRBV7-3 to TRBJ2-2; 9 nucleotides align to TRBD1. The V segment lost 5 bases and the J segment 6 bases; nucleotides outside the gene matches: 7. Germline V gives CDR1 SGHTA, CDR2 FQGTGA. CDR3 size: 15 residues. The CDR3 protein is CASSPWDRAAGELFF. The CDR3 nucleotides read TGTGCCAGCAGCCCCTGGGACAGGGCGGCCGGGGAGCTGTTTTTT.

This clone was found a few times. This sequence joins TRBV6-6 and TRBJ1-2; perhaps TRBD1 as D (6 bases). In germline, CDR1 is MNHNY, CDR2 SVGAGI (reference sequence). The ends were cut back, 7 bases at V and 2 bases at J, with 14 bases in the middle. The CDR3 is 14 residues long. CDR3 coding DNA: TGTGCCAGCACCCCACAGGGTCTGAACTATGGCTACACCTTC. Translation gives CASTPQGLNYGYTF.

The chain combines TRBV4-1 with TRBJ2-7; no firm D call. V was trimmed by 0 bases and J by 13 bases, leaving 16 bases between them. The CDR3 is made up of 13 amino acids. The germline V gene has CDR1 MGHRA and CDR2 YSYEKL. This CDR3 is CASSQDQGALIYF. CDR3 nucleotides: TGCGCCAGCAGCCAAGATCAAGGAGCTTTAATTTACTTC.

This clone was seen once. The chain recombines TRBV5-6 with TRBJ2-7; 11 bases are a match to TRBD2. This CDR3 has 15 amino acids. Germline trimming cut 4 bases from V and 2 bases from J; bases unmatched to any gene: 5. Germline V gives CDR1 SGHDT, CDR2 YYEEEE. CDR3 in amino acids: CASSAGTSGTYEQYF. CDR3 sequence (DNA): TGTGCCAGCAGCGCGGGGACTAGCGGTACCTACGAGCAGTACTTC.

This chain uses TRBV2 with TRBJ1-3; D is unclear. Deletions cut 9 bases from V and 0 bases from J, with 9 bases between. Germline V gene sequence: CDR1 SNHLY, CDR2 FYNNEI. This CDR3 is 13 amino acids long. The CDR3 loop reads CASSVFSGNTIYF. CDR3 in DNA: TGTGCCAGTTCCGTGTTCTCTGGAAACACCATATATTTT.

The J gene is TRBJ1-5, the V gene TRBV18; no reliable D call. CDR1 KGHSH and CDR2 LQKENI come from the germline V gene. Trimming shortened V by 3 bases and J by 0 bases, and 3 bases separated the two germline ends. This CDR3 contains 13 residues. CDR3 sequence: CASSPSSNQPQHF. The CDR3, as DNA: TGTGCCAGCTCACCCTCTAGCAATCAGCCCCAGCATTTT.

This chain uses TRBV29-1 with TRBJ2-7; 15 nucleotides line up with TRBD2. The V and J ends lost 5 bases and 5 bases, in that order; junction bases with no gene match: 1. CDR3 size: 13 residues. Germline values: CDR1 SQVTM, CDR2 ANQGSEA. In DNA form, the CDR3 reads TGCAGCGTTAGGACTAGCGGGGGGGACGAGCAGTACTTC. Amino acid sequence: CSVRTSGGDEQYF.

The chain links TRBV6-5 to TRBJ1-2, with 10 bases aligning to TRBD1. The CDR3 extends over 15 amino acids. CDR1 MNHEY and CDR2 SVGAGI come from the germline V gene. After removal of 8 bases from V and 8 bases from J, the junction contained 14 bases not matched to a gene. CDR3 amino acids: CASVRQGALETGYTF. CDR3 nucleotides: TGTGCCAGCGTGAGACAGGGGGCGCTTGAGACCGGCTACACCTTC.

This rearrangement joins TRBV3-1 (or the pseudogene TRBV3-2) to TRBJ1-1; 7 bases fit TRBD1. Germline V gene sequence: CDR1 LGHDT, CDR2 YNNKEL (reference sequence). The CDR3 has 13 amino acids. V shed 5 bases and J 4 bases; nucleotides not matched to a gene: 4. The CDR3 DNA sequence: TGTGCCAGCAGCATAAACAGGGGCACTGAAGCTTTCTTT. Translating it yields CASSINRGTEAFF.

This sequence joins TRBV2 and TRBJ2-2; a weak D match, TRBD2 (7 bases). The CDR3 sequence is 14 residues long. V gave up 10 bases and J gave up 1 base, with 13 bases separating them. Per germline, CDR1 SNHLY and CDR2 FYNNEI. CDR3 nucleotides: TGTGCCACCCGGCGGGGGCAGAACACCGGGGAGCTGTTTTTT. Its protein product is CATRRGQNTGELFF.

V and J are TRBV5-6 and TRBJ2-2; 9 nucleotides agree with TRBD1. In germline, CDR1 is SGHDT, CDR2 YYEEEE. This CDR3 comprises 16 residues. Unmatched junction bases numbered 9, after V lost 4 bases and J lost 5 bases. In DNA form, the CDR3 reads TGTGCCAGCAGCCAAGGCACAGGGGGCCGAACCGGGGAGCTGTTTTTT. Its protein product is CASSQGTGGRTGELFF.

This clone was observed a single time. The chain recombines TRBV10-2 with TRBJ1-2; 12 positions match TRBD1. V trimming: 6 bases; J trimming: 7 bases; junction bases outside the gene matches: 6. The CDR3 sequence is 14 residues long. Germline assignment: CDR1 WSHSY and CDR2 SAAADI. CDR3 amino acids: CASRGDRGLSGYTF. As DNA, the CDR3 is TGCGCCAGCAGAGGGGACAGGGGGCTCTCTGGCTACACCTTC.

This clone was picked up one time. The CDR3 coding sequence is TGTGCCTGGAGTGGGTTGCGGGAAAAACTGTTTTTT. Its translation: CAWSGLREKLFF. The chain has TRBV30 and TRBJ1-4; D is undetermined. Germline V gives CDR1 GTSNPN, CDR2 SVGIG (reference sequence). Trimming stripped 1 base from V and 8 bases from J, with 8 bases between. The CDR3 covers 12 residues.